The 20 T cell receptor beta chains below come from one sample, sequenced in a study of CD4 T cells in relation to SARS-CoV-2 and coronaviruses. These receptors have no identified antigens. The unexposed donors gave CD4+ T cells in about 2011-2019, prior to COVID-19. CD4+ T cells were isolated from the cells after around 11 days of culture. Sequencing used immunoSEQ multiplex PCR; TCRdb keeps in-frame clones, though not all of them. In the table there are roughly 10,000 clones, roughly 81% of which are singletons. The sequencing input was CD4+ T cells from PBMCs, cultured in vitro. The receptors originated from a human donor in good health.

The CDR3 here is CASSLSVREEKLFF. CDR3 bases: TGTGCCAGCAGCTTATCCGTCAGGGAGGAAAAACTGTTTTTT. V usage is TRBV7-8 and J usage is TRBJ1-4, with D possibly matching TRBD1 (5 bases). V was shortened by 2 bases and J by 8 bases, with 12 bases between the two germline ends. Germline assignment: CDR1 SGHVS and CDR2 FQNEAQ. The CDR3 has 14 residues.

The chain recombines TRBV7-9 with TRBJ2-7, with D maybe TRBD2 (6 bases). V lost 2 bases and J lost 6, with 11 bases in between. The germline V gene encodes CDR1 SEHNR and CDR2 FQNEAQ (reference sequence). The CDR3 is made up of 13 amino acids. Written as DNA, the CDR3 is TGTGCCAGCAGCTTACGGGGAGCGGGCGAGCAGTACTTC. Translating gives CASSLRGAGEQYF.

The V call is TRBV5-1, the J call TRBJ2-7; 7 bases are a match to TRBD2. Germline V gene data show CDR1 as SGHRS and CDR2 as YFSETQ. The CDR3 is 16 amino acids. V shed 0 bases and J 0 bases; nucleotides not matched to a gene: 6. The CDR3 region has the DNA TGCGCCAGCAGCTTGGCCTTGGGCGGGAGCTCCTACGAGCAGTACTTC. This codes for CASSLALGGSSYEQYF.

The CDR3 here is CASSLIEKLFF. The CDR3 DNA is TGTGCCAGCAGCTTGATTGAAAAACTGTTTTTT. The genes are TRBV5-8 and TRBJ1-4; no reliable D call. Trimming left V 1 base short and J 7 bases short, with 2 bases between. This CDR3 has 11 amino acids. Per the germline V gene, CDR1 is SGHTS and CDR2 is YDEGEE. The whole variable domain, remainder taken from reference TRBV5-8 and TRBJ1-4, is EAGVTQSPTHLIKTRGQQATLRCSPISGHTSVYWYQQALGLGLQFLLWYDEGEERNRGNFPPRFSGRQFPNYSSELNVNALELEDSALYLCASSLIEKLFFGSGTQLSVL.

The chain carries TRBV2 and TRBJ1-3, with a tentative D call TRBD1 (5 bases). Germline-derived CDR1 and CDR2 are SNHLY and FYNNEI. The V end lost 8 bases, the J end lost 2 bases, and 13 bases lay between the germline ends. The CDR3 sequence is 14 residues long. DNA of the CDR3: TGTGCCAGCTCATTTCAGGGTCCTGGAAACACCATATATTTT. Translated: CASSFQGPGNTIYF.

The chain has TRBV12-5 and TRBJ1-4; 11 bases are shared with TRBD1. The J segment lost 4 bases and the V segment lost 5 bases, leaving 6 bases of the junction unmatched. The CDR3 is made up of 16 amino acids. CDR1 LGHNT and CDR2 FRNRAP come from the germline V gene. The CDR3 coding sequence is TGTGCTAGTGGTCACGCCGGGACAGGGGGTAATGAAAAACTGTTTTTT. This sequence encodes CASGHAGTGGNEKLFF.

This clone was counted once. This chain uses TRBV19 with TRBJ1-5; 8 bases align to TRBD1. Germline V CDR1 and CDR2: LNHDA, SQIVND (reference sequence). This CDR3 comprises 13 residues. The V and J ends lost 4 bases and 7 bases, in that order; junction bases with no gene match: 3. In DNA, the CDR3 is TGTGCCAGTAGTAACGGACAGGGACAGCCCCAGCATTTT. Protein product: CASSNGQGQPQHF.

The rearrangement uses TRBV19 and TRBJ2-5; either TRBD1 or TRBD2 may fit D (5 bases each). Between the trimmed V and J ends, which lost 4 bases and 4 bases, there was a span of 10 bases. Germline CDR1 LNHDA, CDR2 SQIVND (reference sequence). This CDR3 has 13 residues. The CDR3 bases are TGTGCCAGTAGTACGTCCGGGACAGAGACCCAGTACTTC. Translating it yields CASSTSGTETQYF. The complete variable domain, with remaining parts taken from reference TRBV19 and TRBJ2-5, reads DGGITQSPKYLFRKEGQNVTLSCEQNLNHDAMYWYRQDPGQGLRLIYYSQIVNDFQKGDIAEGYSVSREKKESFPLTVTSAQKNPTAFYLCASSTSGTETQYFGPGTRLLVL.

The CDR3 sequence: CASSLDRLARDYEQYF. CDR3 nucleotide sequence: TGTGCCAGCAGCTTAGATAGACTAGCGAGAGACTACGAGCAGTACTTC. The chain recombines TRBV13 with TRBJ2-7, with 8 positions matching TRBD2. This CDR3 has 16 residues. The V and J ends lost 1 base and 3 bases, in that order; junction bases with no gene match: 8. Germline V gives CDR1 PRHDT, CDR2 FYEKMQ (reference sequence).

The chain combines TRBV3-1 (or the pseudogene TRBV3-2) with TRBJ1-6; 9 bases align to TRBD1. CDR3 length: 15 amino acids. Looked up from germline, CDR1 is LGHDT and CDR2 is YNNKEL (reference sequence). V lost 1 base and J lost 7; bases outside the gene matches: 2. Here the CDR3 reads CASSQADRGNSPLHF. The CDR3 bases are TGTGCCAGCAGCCAAGCCGACAGGGGGAATTCACCCCTCCACTTT.

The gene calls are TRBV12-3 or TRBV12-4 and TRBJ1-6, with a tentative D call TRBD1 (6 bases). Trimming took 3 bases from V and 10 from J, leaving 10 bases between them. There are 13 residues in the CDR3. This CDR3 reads CASSFGGKSPLHF. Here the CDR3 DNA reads TGTGCCAGCAGTTTTGGGGGCAAGTCACCCCTCCACTTT.

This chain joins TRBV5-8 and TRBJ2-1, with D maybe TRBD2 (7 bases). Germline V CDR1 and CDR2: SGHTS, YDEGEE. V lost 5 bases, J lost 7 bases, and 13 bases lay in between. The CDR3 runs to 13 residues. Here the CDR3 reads CASRKRGGNEQFF. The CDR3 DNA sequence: TGTGCCAGCAGAAAAAGGGGGGGGAATGAGCAGTTCTTC.

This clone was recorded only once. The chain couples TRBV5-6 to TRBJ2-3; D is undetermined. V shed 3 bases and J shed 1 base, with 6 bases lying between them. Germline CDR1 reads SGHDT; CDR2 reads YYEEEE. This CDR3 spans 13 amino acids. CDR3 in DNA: TGTGCCAGCAGCTACTCGGGCACAGATACGCAGTATTTT. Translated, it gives CASSYSGTDTQYF.

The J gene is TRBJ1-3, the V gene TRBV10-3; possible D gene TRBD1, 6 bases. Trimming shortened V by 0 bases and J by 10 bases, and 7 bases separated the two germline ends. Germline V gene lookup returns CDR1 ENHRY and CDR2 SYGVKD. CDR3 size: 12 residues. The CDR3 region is CAISESDRTIYF. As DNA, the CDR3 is TGTGCCATCAGTGAGTCGGACAGAACCATATATTTT.

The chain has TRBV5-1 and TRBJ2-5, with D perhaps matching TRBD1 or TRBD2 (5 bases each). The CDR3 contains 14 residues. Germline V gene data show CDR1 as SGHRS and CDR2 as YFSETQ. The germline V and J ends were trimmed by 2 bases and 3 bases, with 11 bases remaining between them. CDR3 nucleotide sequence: TGCGCCAGCAGCTTCCGGGACGGGGAAGAGACCCAGTACTTC. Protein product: CASSFRDGEETQYF.

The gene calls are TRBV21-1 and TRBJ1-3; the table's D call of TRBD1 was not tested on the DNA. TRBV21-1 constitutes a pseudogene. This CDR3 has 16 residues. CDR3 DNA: TGTGCCAGCAGCTCAAGAGAGGGGGCTTGGGGAAACACCATATATTTT. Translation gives CASSSREGAWGNTIYF.

In DNA, the CDR3 is TGTGCCAGCACCGTCGTGGGACAGGGGGCGAGTGAGCAGTACTTC. It encodes CASTVVGQGASEQYF. The chain couples TRBV6-5 to TRBJ2-7, with 12 nucleotides matching TRBD1. CDR1 is MNHEY and CDR2 is SVGAGI in the germline V gene. Unmatched junction bases numbered 11, after V lost 7 bases and J lost 7 bases. The CDR3 runs 15 residues.

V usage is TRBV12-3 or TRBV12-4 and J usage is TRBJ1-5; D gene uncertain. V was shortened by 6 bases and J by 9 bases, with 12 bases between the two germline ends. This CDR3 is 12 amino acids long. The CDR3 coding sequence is TGTGCCAGCAGAGTTAGTACGGGGCCCCAGCATTTT. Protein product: CASRVSTGPQHF.

The CDR3 spells CASSFEPGAEQFF. The CDR3 nucleotides are TGTGCCAGCAGCTTCGAGCCTGGTGCAGAGCAGTTCTTC. V is TRBV5-4 and J is TRBJ2-1, with D hard to call. The V gene lost 2 bases and the J gene lost 10 bases, with 13 bases spanning the gap. Looked up from germline, CDR1 is SGHNT and CDR2 is YYREEE (reference sequence). The CDR3 length is 13 residues. Full variable domain (missing parts from reference TRBV5-4 and TRBJ2-1): ETGVTQSPTHLIKTRGQQVTLRCSSQSGHNTVSWYQQALGQGPQFIFQYYREEENGRGNFPPRFSGLQFPNYSSELNVNALELDDSALYLCASSFEPGAEQFFGPGTRLTVL.

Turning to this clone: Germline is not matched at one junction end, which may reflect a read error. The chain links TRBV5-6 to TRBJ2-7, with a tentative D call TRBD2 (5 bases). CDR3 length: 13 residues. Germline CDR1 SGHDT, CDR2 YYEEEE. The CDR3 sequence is CASTLFGGPEQYF. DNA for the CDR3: TGTGCCAGCACCTTGTTTGGAGGCCCCGAGCAGTACTTC.